Shown below are 29 T cell receptor beta chains from a single sample sequenced in a study of T cell responses to AZD1222 COVID-19 vaccine. The data were produced by immunoSEQ multiplex PCR, yet TCRdb's version contains in-frame clones alone and is incomplete. Counted here are some 84,000 clones, 88% occurring once; the ten biggest clones make up under 20%. Specimen: peripheral blood, collected on day 0 of AZD1222 vaccination. The receptors were gathered from an adult in good health.

This clone came up once. The chain has TRBV24-1 and TRBJ2-1, with unresolved D. Trimming shortened V by 1 base and J by 8 bases, and 11 bases separated the two germline ends. Germline loops: CDR1 KGHDR, CDR2 SFDVKD. There are 14 residues in the CDR3. This CDR3 reads CATSDLNRGDEQFF. As DNA, the CDR3 is TGTGCCACCAGTGATTTAAATCGTGGGGATGAGCAGTTCTTC.

The rearrangement links TRBV27 to TRBJ2-1; 13 bases map to TRBD2. CDR1 and CDR2 from the germline V gene are MNHEY and SMNVEV (reference sequence). This CDR3 has 16 amino acids. Unmatched junction bases numbered 9, after V lost 7 bases and J lost 6 bases. The DNA of the CDR3 is TGTGCCAGCACGCGGACTAGCGGGAGTAGAGGCAATGAGCAGTTCTTC. Its protein is CASTRTSGSRGNEQFF.

The chain uses TRBV5-1 and TRBJ1-5; D not resolved. In germline, CDR1 is SGHRS, CDR2 YFSETQ. With 1 base removed from V and 3 bases from J, the gap between germline ends came to 5 bases. CDR3 length equals 13 residues. The CDR3 nucleotides read TGCGCCAGCAGCTTGATCCCCAATCAGCCCCAGCATTTT. Protein: CASSLIPNQPQHF.

V usage is TRBV11-2 and J usage is TRBJ2-7; 7 nucleotides align to TRBD2. The germline CDR1 and CDR2 sequences are SGHAT and FQNNGV. V dropped 5 bases and J dropped 7; count of bases not matched to a gene: 11. The CDR3 loop spans 14 amino acids. The CDR3 is CASSPGTNPREQYF. The CDR3 DNA sequence: TGTGCCAGCAGCCCCGGGACTAACCCTAGGGAGCAGTACTTC.

The chain links TRBV7-8 to TRBJ1-6; D uncertain. Per the germline V gene, CDR1 is SGHVS and CDR2 is FQNEAQ. Trimming shortened V by 1 base and J by 5 bases, and 12 bases separated the two germline ends. There are 16 residues in the CDR3. CDR3 DNA sequence: TGTGCCAGCAGCTTAGGCACTCCTTGGGATAATTCACCCCTCCACTTT. Translation gives CASSLGTPWDNSPLHF.

This clone was counted between two and nine times. The chain joins TRBV19 to TRBJ1-5, with D tentatively TRBD1 (5 bases). The germline V and J ends were trimmed by 5 bases and 9 bases, with 17 bases remaining between them. Germline loops: CDR1 LNHDA, CDR2 SQIVND (reference sequence). The CDR3 is 14 amino acids. CDR3 in amino acids: CASSGEGLGPPQHF. The CDR3 bases are TGTGCCAGTAGTGGAGAGGGACTGGGACCGCCCCAGCATTTT.

This chain uses TRBV9 with TRBJ2-7; tentative D call: TRBD2 (6 bases). V lost 0 bases, J lost 0 bases, and 13 bases lay in between. Germline V gene lookup returns CDR1 SGDLS and CDR2 YYNGEE. The length of the CDR3 is 16 residues. The CDR3 here is CASSVEAGTASYEQYF. The DNA for the CDR3 is TGTGCCAGCAGCGTAGAGGCGGGGACGGCCTCCTACGAGCAGTACTTC. Looking up the rest from reference TRBV9 and TRBJ2-7 gives the full variable domain: DSGVTQTPKHLITATGQRVTLRCSPRSGDLSVYWYQQSLDQGLQFLIQYYNGEERAKGNILERFSAQQFPDLHSELNLSSLELGDSALYFCASSVEAGTASYEQYFGPGTRLTVT.

V is TRBV2 and J is TRBJ2-5; D possibly corresponds to TRBD2 (5 bases). From germline, CDR1 is SNHLY and CDR2 FYNNEI. The CDR3 runs to 11 residues. V lost 7 bases to trimming and J lost 4 bases, with 7 bases between them. In nucleotides, the CDR3 is TGTGCCAGCACCAGCGGAGAGACCCAGTACTTC. Translating it yields CASTSGETQYF.

J is TRBJ2-7 and V is TRBV28; a possible D gene is TRBD1 (5 bases). Trimming pared 6 bases from V and 0 bases from J, leaving 18 bases between. Germline CDR1 is MDHEN and CDR2 is SYDVKM. The CDR3 sequence is 16 residues long. CDR3 in DNA: TGTGCCAGCAGACCACCGCAGGGAAAAGGCTCCTACGAGCAGTACTTC. It translates to CASRPPQGKGSYEQYF.

The chain links TRBV25-1 to TRBJ1-4, with 9 bases matching TRBD1. With V trimmed by 6 bases and J by 7 bases, 6 bases remained unmatched. CDR3 size: 14 residues. The germline CDR1 and CDR2 sequences are MGHDK and SYGVNS. CDR3 DNA sequence: TGTGCCAGCAGAAGACAGGGGGTGACTGAAAAACTGTTTTTT. Translating it yields CASRRQGVTEKLFF. The variable domain in full, completed from reference TRBV25-1 and TRBJ1-4, reads EADIYQTPRYLVIGTGKKITLECSQTMGHDKMYWYQQDPGMELHLIHYSYGVNSTEKGDLSSESTVSRIRTEHFPLTLESARPSHTSQYLCASRRQGVTEKLFFGSGTQLSVL.

Turning to this clone: The sample holds other DNA sequences that translate to the same CDR3. J is TRBJ2-1 and V is TRBV7-9, with 9 bases fitting TRBD2. Germline CDR1 is SEHNR and CDR2 is FQNEAQ (reference sequence). Trimming cost V 1 base and J 1 base; bases outside gene matches: 2. This CDR3 spans 16 amino acids. The CDR3: CASSLGAGGSYNEQFF. DNA for the CDR3: TGTGCCAGCAGCTTAGGAGCGGGAGGTTCCTACAATGAGCAGTTCTTC.

V usage is TRBV25-1 and J usage is TRBJ2-1, with 13 nucleotides matching TRBD2. The germline V gene has CDR1 MGHDK and CDR2 SYGVNS. This CDR3 contains 16 residues. V shed 4 bases, J shed 6 bases, and the junction held 6 bases outside the gene matches. Written as DNA, the CDR3 is TGTGCCAGCAGTGGACTAGCGGGAGGCCGGCGCAATGAGCAGTTCTTC. Amino acids: CASSGLAGGRRNEQFF.

The genes are TRBV11-2 and TRBJ1-5; D is unclear. This CDR3 comprises 13 residues. V was trimmed by 6 bases and J by 5 bases, leaving 11 bases between them. Germline CDR1 is SGHAT and CDR2 is FQNNGV. The CDR3 nucleotides are TGTGCCAGCAGGCGCTCCGGGGATCAGCCCCAGCATTTT. This codes for CASRRSGDQPQHF.

V is TRBV9 and J is TRBJ1-3; a possible D gene is TRBD1 (5 bases). CDR1 is SGDLS, CDR2 YYNGEE, per germline. The length of the CDR3 is 15 residues. Deletions cut 4 bases from V and 0 bases from J, with 11 bases between. In nucleotides, the CDR3 is TGTGCCAGCAGCTTGGGGGTGGTCTCTGGAAACACCATATATTTT. Translating it yields CASSLGVVSGNTIYF.

This rearrangement joins TRBV18 to TRBJ2-7; D may match TRBD1 or TRBD2 (6 bases each). The CDR3 spans 15 residues. CDR1 KGHSH and CDR2 LQKENI come from the germline V gene. The V end was cut by 2 bases, the J end by 6 bases, with 17 bases between. This chain's CDR3 is CASSPGRGLNGEQYF. CDR3 bases: TGTGCCAGCTCACCAGGCCGGGGGCTGAACGGCGAGCAGTACTTC.

The chain is built from TRBV18 and TRBJ1-2; TRBD1 matches 8 bases. Per the germline V gene, CDR1 is KGHSH and CDR2 is LQKENI. The CDR3 loop spans 14 amino acids. The V segment lost 2 bases and the J segment 4 bases; nucleotides outside the gene matches: 3. The CDR3 sequence is CASSPGTGVYGYTF. The CDR3 DNA reads as TGTGCCAGCTCACCAGGGACAGGCGTCTATGGCTACACCTTC.

The rearrangement joins TRBV5-1 to TRBJ2-7; the match to TRBD2 covers 11 bases. There are 16 residues in the CDR3. With V trimmed by 4 bases and J by 1 base, 7 bases remained unmatched. Germline CDR1 is SGHRS and CDR2 is YFSETQ. Here the CDR3 reads CASSTGLAEGSYEQYF. The DNA for the CDR3 is TGCGCCAGCAGCACGGGACTAGCGGAGGGGTCCTACGAGCAGTACTTC.

The chain is built from TRBV14 and TRBJ2-1; TRBD1 matches 9 bases. Germline CDR1 and CDR2: SGHDN and FVKESK. Losses at the gene ends were 4 bases for V and 3 bases for J; bases not matched to a gene: 4. The CDR3 consists of 15 residues. CDR3 protein: CASSRGQGNYNEQFF. The CDR3, as DNA: TGTGCCAGCAGCCGTGGACAGGGGAACTACAATGAGCAGTTCTTC.

The rearrangement joins TRBV19 to TRBJ1-4, with D perhaps matching TRBD1 (6 bases). The V end lost 4 bases, the J end lost 5 bases, and 8 bases lay between the germline ends. This CDR3 has 13 residues. The germline V gene has CDR1 LNHDA and CDR2 SQIVND (reference sequence). The CDR3 sequence is CASSTGENEKLFF. The CDR3 DNA is TGTGCCAGTAGTACAGGGGAGAATGAAAAACTGTTTTTT.

The J gene is TRBJ1-2, the V gene TRBV30; D uncertain. The germline V gene has CDR1 GTSNPN and CDR2 SVGIG (reference sequence). The CDR3 is made up of 14 amino acids. Between the trimmed V and J ends, which lost 0 bases and 3 bases, there was a span of 11 bases. The CDR3 coding sequence is TGTGCCTGGAGTGTACTAAACAGCTACTATGGCTACACCTTC. It encodes CAWSVLNSYYGYTF.

The rearrangement links TRBV3-1 (or the pseudogene TRBV3-2) to TRBJ1-6, with D perhaps TRBD1 (6 bases). Germline V gene lookup returns CDR1 LGHDT and CDR2 YNNKEL (reference sequence). This CDR3 has 16 residues. Trimming pared 4 bases from V and 10 bases from J, leaving 20 bases between. This CDR3 is CASSLLRDTRVSPLHF. Here the CDR3 DNA reads TGTGCCAGCAGCCTTCTCCGGGACACGAGGGTGTCACCCCTCCACTTT.

The rearrangement uses TRBV5-4 and TRBJ1-1, with D unresolved. CDR3 size: 14 residues. Germline loops: CDR1 SGHNT, CDR2 YYREEE (reference sequence). Trimming stripped 0 bases from V and 1 base from J, with 7 bases between. CDR3: CASSLAQTNTEAFF. The CDR3 bases are TGTGCCAGCAGCTTGGCTCAGACGAACACTGAAGCTTTCTTT.

The rearrangement links TRBV9 to TRBJ2-5; TRBD1 agrees at 7 bases. There are 15 residues in the CDR3. J lost 2 bases, V lost 0 bases, and 4 bases had no gene match. In germline, CDR1 is SGDLS, CDR2 YYNGEE. The CDR3 bases are TGTGCCAGCAGCGTAGGGACAGGCTTACAAGAGACCCAGTACTTC. Its protein product is CASSVGTGLQETQYF. Full variable domain (outside the CDR3, taken from reference TRBV9 and TRBJ2-5): DSGVTQTPKHLITATGQRVTLRCSPRSGDLSVYWYQQSLDQGLQFLIQYYNGEERAKGNILERFSAQQFPDLHSELNLSSLELGDSALYFCASSVGTGLQETQYFGPGTRLLVL.

This chain connects TRBV28 to TRBJ2-7; maybe TRBD2 (6 bases). Trimming cost V 7 bases and J 3 bases, with 22 bases left between them. Per the germline V gene, CDR1 is MDHEN and CDR2 is SYDVKM. The CDR3 is made up of 16 amino acids. Written as DNA, the CDR3 is TGTGCCAGCATTCGATCCGGGAGCGCCCACTACTACGAGCAGTACTTC. It codes for CASIRSGSAHYYEQYF.

The chain carries TRBV5-4 and TRBJ1-6; no reliable D call. V was clipped by 1 base and J by 0 bases, with 11 bases between them. The length of the CDR3 is 17 residues. Germline V gene lookup returns CDR1 SGHNT and CDR2 YYREEE (reference sequence). This chain's CDR3 is CASSLIQRSSYNSPLHF. The DNA for the CDR3 is TGTGCCAGCAGCTTGATACAGAGGAGCTCCTATAATTCACCCCTCCACTTT.

The chain links TRBV11-2 to TRBJ2-7, with D possibly called TRBD1 or TRBD2 (5 bases each). Trimming stripped 5 bases from V and 2 bases from J, with 19 bases between. The germline gives CDR1 SGHAT, CDR2 FQNNGV. There are 16 residues in the CDR3. The CDR3 DNA follows: TGTGCCAGCAGCCCATCGACCGGGACGGTACCCTACGAGCAGTACTTC. Its translation is CASSPSTGTVPYEQYF.

V and J are TRBV27 and TRBJ1-4, with no clear D. The V end was cut by 1 base, the J end by 8 bases, with 11 bases between. CDR1 and CDR2 (germline): MNHEY, SMNVEV (reference sequence). The CDR3 is 14 amino acids. This CDR3 reads CASSLWGGNEKLFF. The CDR3 region has the DNA TGTGCCAGCAGTTTATGGGGAGGGAACGAAAAACTGTTTTTT.

The V call is TRBV11-3, the J call TRBJ2-1; 10 positions match TRBD2. V shed 5 bases and J 4 bases; nucleotides not matched to a gene: 5. The CDR3 contains 15 residues. Germline V lookup: CDR1 SGHNT, CDR2 YENEEA. CDR3 in amino acids: CASSLRTSGYNEQFF. The CDR3 bases are TGTGCCAGCAGCCTCCGGACTAGCGGATACAATGAGCAGTTCTTC.

This chain connects TRBV29-1 to TRBJ1-1; 9 bases fit TRBD1. Losses at the gene ends were 3 bases for V and 5 bases for J; bases not matched to a gene: 4. From germline, CDR1 is SQVTM and CDR2 ANQGSEA. This CDR3 contains 13 residues. This CDR3 reads CSVEGQGGTEAFF. The DNA of the CDR3 is TGCAGCGTTGAGGGACAGGGCGGAACTGAAGCTTTCTTT.